The rows below give T cell receptor beta chains drawn from one sample of a study of graft-versus-host responses after intestinal transplantation. Data came from immunoSEQ multiplex PCR; TCRdb stores just in-frame clones and leaves some out. The sample includes roughly 18,000 clones, approximately 95% seen only once; the top ten take 0.65% to 1%. The sample consisted of PBMCs, taken 23 days after intestinal transplant. These TCRs come from a human patient who received an intestinal transplant, so some T cells may come from the graft donor. The CDR3 runs from the conserved cysteine through the conserved F or W. The D gene is left open where the match is weak. Clone size is given for some rows only: seen once, a few or many times, or a class if the clone is expanded.

clone_size	v_call	j_call	d_call	cdr3_length	cdr3_nt	cdr3_aa
.	TRBV28	TRBJ2-5	TRBD1	15	TGTGCCAGCAGTTGGGATGACAGGGGGCAGGAGACCCAGTACTTC	CASSWDDRGQETQYF
.	TRBV28	TRBJ1-1	TRBD1	14	TGTGCCAGCAGTAGCGGGACAGGGCGAACTGAAGCTTTCTTT	CASSSGTGRTEAFF
.	TRBV27	TRBJ2-5	.	14	TGTGCCAGCAGAGTGACATTAGCCCAAGAGACCCAGTACTTC	CASRVTLAQETQYF
.	TRBV9	TRBJ2-1	TRBD2	15	TGTGCCAGCAGCCATGGAGGGACTAGCGACAATGAGCAGTTCTTC	CASSHGGTSDNEQFF
.	TRBV6-1	TRBJ2-7	TRBD1	13	TGTGCCATCCCCGGGACAGGAGCCTACGAGCAGTACTTC	CAIPGTGAYEQYF
.	TRBV13	TRBJ2-7	.	12	TGTGCCAGCAGCTTCGGGGACTACGAGCAGTACTTC	CASSFGDYEQYF
.	TRBV5-1	TRBJ2-7	.	13	TGCGCCAGCAGCCCCACGGGCTCGTACGAGCAGTACTTC	CASSPTGSYEQYF
.	TRBV4-1	TRBJ2-3	TRBD1	16	TGCGCCAGCAGCACCCCGGACAGGGCAGACACAGATACGCAGTATTTT	CASSTPDRADTDTQYF
.	TRBV29-1	TRBJ2-7	.	12	TGCAGCGTTTCACAGGAATCCTACGAGCAGTACTTC	CSVSQESYEQYF
.	TRBV6-1	TRBJ2-7	TRBD1	14	TGTGCCAGCAGCCCCGATCGACAGGGATACGAGCAGTACTTC	CASSPDRQGYEQYF
.	TRBV20-1	TRBJ2-7	.	11	TGCAGTGCTAGAGAGTCCTACGAGCAGTACTTC	CSARESYEQYF
.	TRBV7-8	TRBJ2-7	.	14	TGTGCCAGCATACCCGGGACTCCGACCTACGAGCAGTACTTC	CASIPGTPTYEQYF
.	TRBV5-1	TRBJ2-1	.	13	TGCGCCAGCAGCTTGGCCGGGGGTAATGAGCAGTTCTTC	CASSLAGGNEQFF
.	TRBV11-2	TRBJ2-7	.	15	TGTGCCAGCAGCCCATTATGGGACAAATCCTACGAGCAGTACTTC	CASSPLWDKSYEQYF
.	TRBV27	TRBJ2-5	TRBD2	16	TGTGCCAGCAGTTTATTCGGGGGACTAGCGGAAGAGACCCAGTACTTC	CASSLFGGLAEETQYF
.	TRBV7-8	TRBJ1-5	TRBD1	16	TGTGCCAGCAGCTTATCGTTCGGACAGGGTGATCAGCCCCAGCATTTT	CASSLSFGQGDQPQHF
once	TRBV5-1	TRBJ1-5	.	16	TGCGCCAGCAGCTTGGATCTCCGGGGTAGCAATCAGCCCCAGCATTTT	CASSLDLRGSNQPQHF
.	TRBV6-5	TRBJ2-1	.	13	TGTGCCAGCAGTTACTCGGAGGGCGCTGAGCAGTTCTTC	CASSYSEGAEQFF
.	TRBV7-9	TRBJ2-3	.	17	TGTGCCAGCAGACAGACCAGGACAGTCTCTAGCACAGATACGCAGTATTTT	CASRQTRTVSSTDTQYF
.	TRBV28	TRBJ2-3	TRBD2	16	TGTGCCAGCAGTTTCTTTGGAACTAGCGGCACAGATACGCAGTATTTT	CASSFFGTSGTDTQYF
.	TRBV19	TRBJ1-1	.	13	TGTGCCAGTAGTATTGTCAGGAACACTGAAGCTTTCTTT	CASSIVRNTEAFF
.	TRBV11-3	TRBJ2-3	TRBD1	15	TGTGCCAGCAGCTGGGACAGGGGGACCACAGATACGCAGTATTTT	CASSWDRGTTDTQYF
.	TRBV7-9	TRBJ2-2	.	15	TGTGCCAGCAGCCGGGCCGGGCCTAACACCGGGGAGCTGTTTTTT	CASSRAGPNTGELFF
.	TRBV6-1	TRBJ2-1	.	12	TGTGCCAGCAGTTATGGAGTGGGTGAGCAGTTCTTC	CASSYGVGEQFF
.	TRBV5-1	TRBJ2-3	.	16	TGCGCCAGCAGCCCAAATGGGCCGGTAGTCACAGATACGCAGTATTTT	CASSPNGPVVTDTQYF
few	TRBV6-6	TRBJ2-7	TRBD1	13	TGTGCCAGCAGTTACGGGACAGACTACGAGCAGTACTTC	CASSYGTDYEQYF
.	TRBV10-2	TRBJ2-1	.	15	TGCGCCAGCAGTGAGTCCAGGTTTCCTCCACCCGAGCAGTTCTTC	CASSESRFPPPEQFF
few	TRBV7-9	TRBJ2-7	.	14	TGTGCCAGCAGTCGGAGCGGTTATACCTACGAGCAGTACTTC	CASSRSGYTYEQYF
.	TRBV27	TRBJ2-3	.	14	TGTGCCAGCAGTTCCCGACTAGAGGGAGATACGCAGTATTTT	CASSSRLEGDTQYF
.	TRBV28	TRBJ2-5	TRBD2	16	TGTGCCAGCAGTTTAATGGCGGGAGGCTGGAAAGAGACCCAGTACTTC	CASSLMAGGWKETQYF
.	TRBV9	TRBJ2-6	.	16	TGTGCCAGCAGCGTAGGTAGGCTTGGTGGGGCCAACGTCCTGACTTTC	CASSVGRLGGANVLTF
.	TRBV10-2	TRBJ2-1	TRBD2	16	TGCGCCAGCAGACCCTTAGCGGGAGGGCCGGGGGACGAGCAGTTCTTC	CASRPLAGGPGDEQFF
.	TRBV30	TRBJ2-2	.	12	TGTGCCTGGAGTTTGGGGACCGGGGAGCTGTTTTTT	CAWSLGTGELFF
.	TRBV27	TRBJ1-5	TRBD1	14	TGTGCCAGCAGGACCGGGACAGACAATCAGCCCCAGCATTTT	CASRTGTDNQPQHF
.	TRBV11-2	TRBJ1-1	TRBD1	16	TGTGCCAGCAGCTCCGGACAGGGGACGCTCAACAGAGAAGCTTTCTTT	CASSSGQGTLNREAFF
.	TRBV11-3	TRBJ2-1	.	14	TGTGCCAGCAGCTTAGAGCGGGACCCTAGGGAGCAGTTCTTC	CASSLERDPREQFF
few	TRBV9	TRBJ2-2	TRBD2	14	TGTGCCAGCAGCGTAGACGGGGGGACCGGGGAGCTGTTTTTT	CASSVDGGTGELFF
.	TRBV27	TRBJ1-1	.	11	TGTGCCAGCAGTTTGGGGGCTGAAGCTTTCTTT	CASSLGAEAFF
.	TRBV7-3	TRBJ2-7	.	16	TGTGCCAGCAGCCCCCTGGTCGGGATACCCCACTACGAGCAGTACTTC	CASSPLVGIPHYEQYF
.	TRBV5-6	TRBJ1-2	TRBD1	15	TGTGCCAGCAGCTTGGGACAGGGGCGCGTCTATGGCTACACCTTC	CASSLGQGRVYGYTF
.	TRBV11-2	TRBJ2-7	.	14	TGTGCCAGCTCAAGATCCTTTCTCACCTACGAGCAGTACTTC	CASSRSFLTYEQYF
once	TRBV5-1	TRBJ2-7	.	14	TGCGCCAGCAGCTTGTCAGTCAGGCCCCAGGAGCAGTACTTC	CASSLSVRPQEQYF
.	TRBV5-4	TRBJ2-1	TRBD2	16	TGTGCCAGCAGCTCCGAGGCGGGAGGGCCTTACAATGAGCAGTTCTTC	CASSSEAGGPYNEQFF
.	TRBV6-5	TRBJ2-1	.	15	TGTGCCAGCAGACAAGACACCGCCACCTACAATGAGCAGTTCTTC	CASRQDTATYNEQFF
.	TRBV27	TRBJ2-7	.	16	TGTGCCAGCAGTTTATCGGCAAGTCAGCCTGGCTACGAGCAGTACTTC	CASSLSASQPGYEQYF
.	TRBV27	TRBJ1-1	TRBD1	15	TGTGCCAGCAGCGACAGGGTGGGTATGAACACTGAAGCTTTCTTT	CASSDRVGMNTEAFF
.	TRBV27	TRBJ1-5	.	13	TGTGCCAGCAGGTGGGGCCCCAATCAGCCCCAGCATTTT	CASRWGPNQPQHF
.	TRBV6-5	TRBJ2-2	TRBD2	16	TGTGCCAGCAGTTACTCAGCTAGCGGCCTGACCGGGGAGCTGTTTTTT	CASSYSASGLTGELFF
.	TRBV5-4	TRBJ2-3	.	15	TGTGCCAGCAGCCCTGGGGAGAGGGGGACAAATACGCAGTATTTT	CASSPGERGTNTQYF
.	TRBV5-6	TRBJ1-1	TRBD1	15	TGTGCCAGCAGCTTACCGGGACAGGGGGCGGGTAAAGCTTTCTTT	CASSLPGQGAGKAFF
.	TRBV12-5	TRBJ2-3	TRBD2	14	TGTGCTAGTGGGGGACTAGCCTCATTAGATACGCAGTATTTT	CASGGLASLDTQYF
.	TRBV7-9	TRBJ1-5	.	12	TGTGCCAGCAGCTTACAGGGTCAGCCCCAGCATTTT	CASSLQGQPQHF
.	TRBV29-1	TRBJ2-7	.	12	TGCAGCGTTACTGGACAGACCTACGAGCAGTACTTC	CSVTGQTYEQYF
.	TRBV4-1	TRBJ2-3	.	16	TGCGCCAGCAGCCAAGATGGGGGGGCTAGCACAGATACGCAGTATTTT	CASSQDGGASTDTQYF
.	TRBV6-1	TRBJ1-2	.	13	TGTGCCAGCACGGCAGGCCCCTACTATGGCTACACCTTC	CASTAGPYYGYTF
.	TRBV11-1	TRBJ2-2	.	14	TGTGCCAGCAGCTTAGGCCGGACATTCGGGGAGCTGTTTTTT	CASSLGRTFGELFF
.	TRBV15	TRBJ2-3	.	16	TGTGCCACCAGCAGAGACCTAGCCCTCCCCCGGGATACGCAGTATTTT	CATSRDLALPRDTQYF
.	TRBV7-9	TRBJ2-1	TRBD2	16	TGTGCCAGCAGCCAACTAGCGGGAGGGCCGTGGGATGAGCAGTTCTTC	CASSQLAGGPWDEQFF
.	TRBV19	TRBJ1-6	.	16	TGTGCCAGTAGTGGGTCGGGTGGACTCGATAATTCACCCCTCCACTTT	CASSGSGGLDNSPLHF
once	TRBV4-3	TRBJ1-2	.	13	TGCGCCAGCAGCCAAGACAAAAACTATGGCTACACCTTC	CASSQDKNYGYTF